What follows are 23 T cell receptor beta chains derived from one specimen sequenced in a study of monozygotic twins with inflammatory bowel disease. Following a re-call of the 5' RACE reads, TCRdb has one entry per CDR3 protein and lacks DNA. The sample has 350,000 to 550,000 distinct CDR3 sequences. Input material: blood. All receptors come from a human donor with ulcerative colitis or Crohn's disease, or a healthy co-twin of an affected twin (not recorded which).

The rearrangement links TRBV20-1 to TRBJ2-3; TCRdb reports TRBD1, a call that lacks DNA to check it against. This CDR3 spans 14 amino acids. Germline loops: CDR1 DFQATT, CDR2 SNEGSKA (reference sequence). The CDR3 loop is CSVSRGQSTDTQYF.

The gene calls are TRBV28 and TRBJ2-2; TCRdb designates TRBD2, a call that cannot be tested without DNA. Germline values: CDR1 MDHEN, CDR2 SYDVKM. The CDR3 has 14 residues. The CDR3 here is CASSLGSNVGELFF.

The chain recombines TRBV6-6 with TRBJ1-1. In germline, CDR1 is MNHNY, CDR2 SVGAGI (reference sequence). CDR3 length: 12 amino acids. The CDR3 reads CASGGGSTEAFF.

The chain couples TRBV12-3 or TRBV12-4 to TRBJ2-1; TCRdb designates TRBD1, a call that cannot be tested without DNA. CDR3 size: 15 residues. The CDR3 region is CASTPLDGISAEQFF.

V and J are TRBV5-1 and TRBJ1-5; the D call from TCRdb, TRBD1, cannot be confirmed without DNA. Germline V gene sequence: CDR1 SGHRS, CDR2 YFSETQ. This CDR3 comprises 13 residues. CDR3 sequence reads: CASSLFGDQPQHF.

The V gene is TRBV20-1, the J gene TRBJ2-5; TCRdb reports TRBD2, a call that lacks DNA to check it against. The CDR3 contains 19 residues. CDR1 is DFQATT, CDR2 SNEGSKA, per germline (reference sequence). This CDR3 reads CSARDLKRGGQLNKETQYF.

The chain couples TRBV7-2 to TRBJ2-1; absent DNA, TCRdb's TRBD1 call cannot be checked. This CDR3 spans 14 amino acids. CDR1 is SGHTA and CDR2 is FQGNSA in the germline V gene. The CDR3: CASSLLGQGGEQFF.

The chain recombines TRBV21-1 with TRBJ2-6; as DNA is missing, the TRBD1 call by TCRdb cannot be tested. TRBV21-1 represents a pseudogene. The CDR3 is 17 residues long. The CDR3 here is CASSHRDRGTGANVLTF.

V is TRBV12-3 or TRBV12-4 and J is TRBJ1-4; TCRdb reports TRBD1, a call that lacks DNA to check it against. The CDR3 is made up of 11 amino acids. The CDR3 sequence is CASGVGGKLFF.

The rearrangement uses TRBV20-1 and TRBJ2-1. This CDR3 is built from 17 residues. Germline CDR1 is DFQATT and CDR2 is SNEGSKA (reference sequence). The CDR3 reads CSARDVGVGAQYNEQFF.

The chain has TRBV7-2 and TRBJ1-6; TCRdb's D gene call, TRBD1, goes unchecked for lack of DNA. The CDR3 extends over 15 amino acids. CDR1 is SGHTA and CDR2 is FQGNSA in the germline V gene. CDR3 protein: CASSLAGAAGSPLHF.

The V gene is TRBV19, the J gene TRBJ1-2; the D gene TCRdb calls, TRBD1, cannot be checked with no DNA. CDR1 and CDR2 from the germline V gene are LNHDA and SQIVND (reference sequence). This CDR3 region has 14 residues. CDR3 sequence: CASTSEDRRYGYTF.

The J gene is TRBJ1-5, the V gene TRBV19. The CDR3 consists of 14 residues. Germline assignment: CDR1 LNHDA and CDR2 SQIVND (reference sequence). CDR3 in amino acids: CASNFVGPGGAQHF.

This chain links TRBV29-1 with TRBJ2-2; checking the TCRdb D call of TRBD1 is not possible without DNA. Germline V lookup: CDR1 SQVTM, CDR2 ANQGSEA. The CDR3 totals 14 residues. CDR3 sequence reads: CSVTRQGRSGELFF.

The V call is TRBV6-1, the J call TRBJ1-2. The CDR3 spans 15 residues. CDR1 and CDR2 from the germline V gene are MNHNS and SASEGT. Here the CDR3 reads CASSLARLSNYGYTF.

The rearrangement joins TRBV6-5 to TRBJ2-7; the TRBD2 assignment by TCRdb is unverifiable without DNA. The CDR3 runs 17 residues. Germline CDR1 reads MNHEY; CDR2 reads SVGAGI. This chain's CDR3 is CASSPSPGLAGEDEQYF.

V gene TRBV5-1 combines with J gene TRBJ2-1; the D call from TCRdb, TRBD1, cannot be confirmed without DNA. This CDR3 region has 17 residues. CDR1 is SGHRS, CDR2 YFSETQ, per germline. The CDR3 reads CASSSNPGTSSYNEQFF.

The chain carries TRBV5-1 and TRBJ2-7; TCRdb's D gene call, TRBD1, goes unchecked for lack of DNA. The CDR3 runs to 14 residues. Germline V CDR1 and CDR2: SGHRS, YFSETQ. CDR3 protein: CASSLGGGTYEQYF.

The chain is built from TRBV20-1 and TRBJ2-3; TCRdb names TRBD1, which stays unverified in the absence of DNA. This CDR3 is built from 13 residues. Germline V CDR1 and CDR2: DFQATT, SNEGSKA (reference sequence). CDR3 residues: CSAPGQGSDTQYF.

The chain is built from TRBV19 and TRBJ1-4; the TCRdb call, TRBD1, lacks DNA for checking. CDR1 is LNHDA and CDR2 is SQIVND in the germline V gene (reference sequence). This CDR3 has 14 residues. CDR3 region: CASSMTTGNEKLFF.

This chain uses TRBV12-3 or TRBV12-4 with TRBJ1-1. The CDR3 has 13 amino acids. This CDR3 reads CASSDLDHTEAFF.

This sequence joins TRBV20-1 and TRBJ1-5; the D call of TRBD1 rests on TCRdb alone, since no DNA is present to check it. The CDR3 is made up of 14 amino acids. Germline V gene data show CDR1 as DFQATT and CDR2 as SNEGSKA (reference sequence). CDR3 residues: CSDLQQGDNQPQHF.

This chain connects TRBV18 to TRBJ2-7; TCRdb names TRBD1, which stays unverified in the absence of DNA. Germline lookup yields CDR1 KGHSH and CDR2 LQKENI. The CDR3 spans 14 residues. CDR3: CASSLQKDSYEQYF.